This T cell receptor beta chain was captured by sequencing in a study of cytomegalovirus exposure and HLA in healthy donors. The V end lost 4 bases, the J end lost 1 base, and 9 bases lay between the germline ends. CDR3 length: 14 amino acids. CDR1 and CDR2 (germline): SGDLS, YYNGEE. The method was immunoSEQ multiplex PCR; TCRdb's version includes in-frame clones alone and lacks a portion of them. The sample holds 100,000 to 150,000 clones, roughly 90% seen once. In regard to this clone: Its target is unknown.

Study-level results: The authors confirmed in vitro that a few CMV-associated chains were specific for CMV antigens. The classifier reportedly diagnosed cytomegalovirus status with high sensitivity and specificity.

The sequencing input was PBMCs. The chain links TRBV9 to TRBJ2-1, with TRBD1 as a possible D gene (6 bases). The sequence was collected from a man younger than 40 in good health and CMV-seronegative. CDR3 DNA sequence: TGTGCCAGCAGCAGGGGGAATTCCTACAATGAGCAGTTCTTC. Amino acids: CASSRGNSYNEQFF.